In this sample, the clone carrying this T cell receptor (beta chain) turned up a few times. The antigen is not known. The data belong to a study of beta chain features in type 1 diabetes. On the study more broadly: The examined sorted cells totaled fewer than 110,000,000 across samples. The study's findings and limits: TCRB CDR3s from Type 1 diabetes patients were moderately but significantly shorter in all four CD4+ subsets. Sequencing of cDNA might inflate the share of cells that strongly express TCR.

Every isolated RNA sample was fully reverse transcribed, so sequencing captured expressed TCRB transcripts. Data came from immunoSEQ multiplex PCR; TCRdb stores just in-frame clones and leaves some out. The top ten clones hold roughly 1% of a sample with over 300,000 clones, roughly 8.8% of them seen once. Based on CD45RO/CCR7/CD25/CD127/CD95/CD27, CD4+ regulatory, stem cell-like memory, naive and central memory cells were sorted. Sorting produced populations that all topped 95% purity. With 0 bases removed from V and 7 bases from J, the gap between germline ends came to 15 bases. CDR3 size: 14 residues. Per the germline V gene, CDR1 is GTSNPN and CDR2 is SVGIG (reference sequence).

The clonotype comes from a man aged 25 to 40 with type 1 diabetes. V gene TRBV30 combines with J gene TRBJ2-5; D unclear. The sample consisted of central memory CD4+ T cells from blood. The CDR3 here is CAWSVVAYLSTQYF. DNA of the CDR3: TGTGCCTGGAGTGTCGTAGCCTACCTTTCGACCCAGTACTTC.